These 21 T cell receptor beta chains were all obtained from the same sample, sequenced in a study of cytomegalovirus exposure and HLA in healthy donors. 13 Jbeta primers and 60 Vbeta primers were used for the PCR. Libraries were prepared by immunoSEQ multiplex PCR; TCRdb keeps only in-frame clonotypes and omits some of them. The table records 90,000 to 100,000 clones, about 80% of them present only once. The sequenced sample was PBMCs. The receptors derive from a man aged 40-50 years in good health and CMV-seronegative.

This clone was detected once. This chain joins TRBV5-6 and TRBJ2-1; 8 nucleotides align to TRBD2. The trim removed 6 bases at V and 8 bases at J, leaving 16 bases unmatched. This CDR3 is 16 amino acids long. The germline gives CDR1 SGHDT, CDR2 YYEEEE. CDR3 loop: CASTPDTGGPLYEQFF. In DNA, the CDR3 is TGTGCCAGCACCCCCGATACGGGAGGGCCTTTGTATGAGCAGTTCTTC.

The table lists this clone with a count of one. The V call is TRBV19, the J call TRBJ2-7; 7 nucleotides line up with TRBD2. The CDR3 runs 14 residues. V lost 7 bases and J lost 1; bases outside the gene matches: 7. The germline CDR1 and CDR2 sequences are LNHDA and SQIVND (reference sequence). CDR3 nucleotide sequence: TGTGCCAGTACTACCGGGACTAATTCCTACGAGCAGTACTTC. It translates to CASTTGTNSYEQYF.

The chain couples TRBV25-1 to TRBJ2-7; 12 bases agree with TRBD2. Germline assignment: CDR1 MGHDK and CDR2 SYGVNS. The CDR3 has 13 amino acids. V lost 9 bases and J lost 4; bases outside the gene matches: 4. The CDR3 loop reads CARGTSGLYEQYF. The CDR3 coding sequence is TGTGCCAGGGGGACTAGCGGGTTGTACGAGCAGTACTTC.

The chain couples TRBV7-2 to TRBJ2-1, with 7 bases fitting TRBD2. V gave up 5 bases and J gave up 1 base; unmatched junction bases: 8. CDR1 and CDR2 (germline): SGHTA, FQGNSA. The CDR3 contains 16 residues. The CDR3 reads CASSPWTRVSYNEQFF. The CDR3 DNA reads as TGTGCCAGCAGCCCCTGGACTAGGGTGTCCTACAATGAGCAGTTCTTC.

V and J are TRBV27 and TRBJ2-1; 10 bases line up with TRBD2. The germline CDR1 and CDR2 sequences are MNHEY and SMNVEV (reference sequence). V shed 10 bases, J shed 9 bases, and the junction held 27 bases outside the gene matches. The CDR3 length is 19 residues. As DNA, the CDR3 is TGTGCCACCTCGAAATGGAGGGGACAGTCAGCGGGAGGGCCGACTGAGCAGTTCTTC. Translating it yields CATSKWRGQSAGGPTEQFF.

The V call is TRBV18, the J call TRBJ2-5; a possible D gene is TRBD1 (5 bases). The CDR3 runs 13 residues. The germline V gene encodes CDR1 KGHSH and CDR2 LQKENI. The V gene lost 2 bases and the J gene lost 5 bases, with 9 bases spanning the gap. As DNA, the CDR3 is TGTGCCAGCTCACCAAGGGGTCGGGAGACCCAGTACTTC. This gives the protein CASSPRGRETQYF.

J is TRBJ1-1 and V is TRBV6-4; 7 bases agree with TRBD1. Germline assignment: CDR1 MRHNA and CDR2 SNTAGT. The CDR3 sequence is 13 residues long. Trimming took 6 bases from V and 4 from J; bases not matched to a gene: 5. This chain's CDR3 is CASRVAGGTEAFF. CDR3 DNA: TGTGCCAGCAGAGTCGCAGGGGGCACTGAAGCTTTCTTT.

This clone occurred a few times. J is TRBJ2-7 and V is TRBV6-6, with 7 nucleotides matching TRBD1. The CDR3 has 15 residues. Germline V gene lookup returns CDR1 MNHNY and CDR2 SVGAGI (reference sequence). V dropped 2 bases and J dropped 3; count of bases not matched to a gene: 7. The CDR3: CASSYEPGQLYEQYF. CDR3 nucleotides: TGTGCCAGCAGTTACGAACCGGGACAGCTCTACGAGCAGTACTTC.

A single count supports this clone. The rearrangement joins TRBV29-1 to TRBJ1-4; 9 bases fit TRBD1. The CDR3 contains 17 residues. V shed 4 bases and J 1 base; nucleotides not matched to a gene: 10. From germline, CDR1 is SQVTM and CDR2 ANQGSEA. This CDR3 reads CSVGVPGQGRTNEKLFF. In DNA, the CDR3 is TGCAGCGTTGGAGTCCCCGGACAGGGGAGAACTAATGAAAAACTGTTTTTT. The variable domain in full, with the rest retrieved from reference TRBV29-1 and TRBJ1-4, is SAVISQKPSRDICQRGTSLTIQCQVDSQVTMMFWYRQQPGQSLTLIATANQGSEATYESGFVIDKFPISRPNLTFSTLTVSNMSPEDSSIYLCSVGVPGQGRTNEKLFFGSGTQLSVL.

The chain carries TRBV27 and TRBJ1-5, with D perhaps TRBD1 (5 bases). CDR3 length: 16 amino acids. The V gene's germline CDR1 is MNHEY and CDR2 SMNVEV (reference sequence). The V gene lost 1 base and the J gene lost 2 bases, with 12 bases spanning the gap. The CDR3 reads CASSLYGGGRNQPQHF. The DNA for the CDR3 is TGTGCCAGCAGTTTATACGGGGGAGGTCGCAATCAGCCCCAGCATTTT.

The rearrangement uses TRBV5-1 and TRBJ2-7; D unresolved. Trimming removed 1 base from V and 3 bases from J, with 11 bases in between. The germline V gene has CDR1 SGHRS and CDR2 YFSETQ. The CDR3 covers 14 residues. The CDR3 protein is CASSLKTENYEQYF. The CDR3, as DNA: TGCGCCAGCAGCTTGAAAACAGAGAACTACGAGCAGTACTTC.

The V gene is TRBV5-1, the J gene TRBJ1-2; a possible D gene is TRBD1 (6 bases). CDR3 length: 16 residues. The germline CDR1 and CDR2 sequences are SGHRS and YFSETQ. V was clipped by 6 bases and J by 5 bases, with 23 bases between them. As DNA, the CDR3 is TGCGCCAGCAAACGAGGGTTAGACAGGCCGGGGTATGGCTACACCTTC. It codes for CASKRGLDRPGYGYTF. The full variable domain, in which reference TRBV5-1 and TRBJ1-2 provide the parts outside the CDR3, is KAGVTQTPRYLIKTRGQQVTLSCSPISGHRSVSWYQQTPGQGLQFLFEYFSETQRNKGNFPGRFSGRQFSNSRSEMNVSTLELGDSALYLCASKRGLDRPGYGYTFGSGTRLTVV.

This clone is a singleton in its sample. The V call is TRBV27, the J call TRBJ1-5, with D hard to call. V lost 4 bases and J lost 3, with 4 bases in between. From germline, CDR1 is MNHEY and CDR2 SMNVEV (reference sequence). CDR3 length: 12 residues. For the CDR3, the DNA is TGTGCCAGCAGTTCTCCCAATCAGCCCCAGCATTTT. This gives the protein CASSSPNQPQHF.

The V gene is TRBV7-3, the J gene TRBJ1-5; unclear D gene. The CDR3 has 15 residues. The germline CDR1 and CDR2 sequences are SGHTA and FQGTGA. V shed 2 bases and J shed 3 bases, with 11 bases lying between them. The CDR3 is CASSLRQAINQPQHF. The CDR3, as DNA: TGTGCCAGCAGCTTACGGCAGGCCATCAATCAGCCCCAGCATTTT.

The chain links TRBV5-1 to TRBJ1-3, with TRBD1 matching 12 bases. This CDR3 has 18 amino acids. V gave up 4 bases and J gave up 0 bases; unmatched junction bases: 8. Germline CDR1 reads SGHRS; CDR2 reads YFSETQ. The CDR3 reads CASSPGTGGWSSGNTIYF. The CDR3 DNA is TGCGCCAGCAGCCCCGGGACAGGGGGCTGGAGCTCTGGAAACACCATATATTTT.

This clone was picked up one time. The gene calls are TRBV5-1 and TRBJ1-2; a weak D match, TRBD1 (6 bases). Germline CDR1 is SGHRS and CDR2 is YFSETQ. The CDR3 contains 13 residues. Trimming took 1 base from V and 5 from J, leaving 9 bases between them. DNA for the CDR3: TGCGCCAGCAGCTTGACAGGGACATATGGCTACACCTTC. Its protein product is CASSLTGTYGYTF.

The V call is TRBV18, the J call TRBJ2-2, with D perhaps TRBD1 (6 bases). The CDR3 covers 15 residues. V was pared by 6 bases and J by 0 bases, with 11 bases between. Germline-derived CDR1 and CDR2 are KGHSH and LQKENI. The CDR3 loop reads CASSLRQANTGELFF. CDR3 nucleotides: TGTGCCAGCTCCCTCCGACAGGCGAACACCGGGGAGCTGTTTTTT.

V and J are TRBV7-3 and TRBJ2-3, with 9 bases matching TRBD2. J lost 5 bases, V lost 3 bases, and 6 bases had no gene match. Germline-derived CDR1 and CDR2 are SGHTA and FQGTGA. CDR3 length: 15 residues. CDR3 residues: CASSFAGGLGDTQYF. The CDR3 DNA reads TGTGCCAGCAGCTTTGCGGGGGGGCTTGGAGATACGCAGTATTTT.

A remark on this clone: One end of the junction does not line up with germline, which may come from a read error. This chain uses TRBV9 with TRBJ2-1, with D maybe TRBD1 (6 bases). The CDR3 has 12 amino acids. CDR1 SGDLS and CDR2 YYNGEE come from the germline V gene. The CDR3 nucleotides are TGTGCCAGCAGCGTGTGGGACAACGAGCAGTTCTTC. Translating it yields CASSVWDNEQFF.

The chain has TRBV6-5 and TRBJ1-2; 9 bases line up with TRBD1. Trimming took 5 bases from V and 8 from J; bases not matched to a gene: 6. The CDR3 extends over 13 amino acids. Germline values: CDR1 MNHEY, CDR2 SVGAGI. CDR3 sequence: CASSRDRASGYTF. CDR3 sequence (DNA): TGTGCCAGCAGTCGGGACAGGGCGAGCGGCTACACCTTC.

The chain uses TRBV19 and TRBJ1-5; 11 nucleotides align to TRBD1. The V gene end was trimmed by 7 bases and the J gene end by 5 bases; junction bases not matched to a gene: 10. Germline-derived CDR1 and CDR2 are LNHDA and SQIVND (reference sequence). CDR3 length: 16 residues. CDR3 loop: CASTMGPGQGDQPQHF. The CDR3 DNA follows: TGTGCCAGTACCATGGGACCGGGACAGGGGGATCAGCCCCAGCATTTT. The variable domain in full, with the rest retrieved from reference TRBV19 and TRBJ1-5, is DGGITQSPKYLFRKEGQNVTLSCEQNLNHDAMYWYRQDPGQGLRLIYYSQIVNDFQKGDIAEGYSVSREKKESFPLTVTSAQKNPTAFYLCASTMGPGQGDQPQHFGDGTRLSIL.